What follows describes a single TCR beta chain. This clone has a count of ten or more. Its target antigen remains unknown. Per-base quality was not reported, and no clone a single base away is much larger than it. The sample originates from a study of blood T cell repertoires in COVID-19 (dated by TCRdb to 2020 to 2021). For context, the study as a whole: Samples from collaborators originated in the United States, Italy and Spain and spanned both the acute and convalescent phases of COVID-19. Sample metadata almost always included a de-identified subject ID, COVID-19 status, age in years and sex. Where available, HLA class I and class II types were taken from metadata supplied by the sample provider and were not determined by assay-based typing. A freely available public database, intended as a resource for researchers studying the immune response to SARS-CoV-2, is where the repertoires were released. The material from the prospective study consisted of cDNA or gDNA derived from T cells, B-cell-depleted T cells, or PBMCs. The samples were drawn from the first 160 participants of the ongoing ImmuneRACE study and from 950 to 1,500 subjects provided by 6 global collaborators. Subjects who had been exposed to COVID-19, were actively infected with it, or had recovered from it provided the deeply sampled blood TCRbeta repertoires that made up the dataset.

Overall results and qualifications from the work: The quantity of clinical and demographic metadata differed by source and by participant and was supplied without curation.

Enrolling through a virtual design, the prospective study's participants ranged in age from about 18 to 89 years and lived across roughly 23 United States geographic areas. In the prospective study, cohorts were assigned on the basis of participant-reported clinical history obtained from a screening survey and a study questionnaire. Exposed participants were defined as having been in contact with someone with a PCR-confirmed or clinician-diagnosed COVID-19 case within 2 weeks of study entry. In the prospective study, whole blood, serum and a nasopharyngeal or oropharyngeal swab were collected from each participant by mobile phlebotomists. Prospective study participants could optionally give additional blood draws and questionnaires over an approximately two-month period. Blood samples from the prospective study were shipped frozen or at room temperature prior to DNA extraction. TCRbeta CDR3 regions were amplified from genomic DNA by means of the immunoSEQ Assay, a bias-controlled multiplex PCR. The original pipeline was this. The number of nucleated cells in each sample was estimated by amplification of reference gene primers within the assay. To quantify the absolute abundance of each unique TCRbeta CDR3 rearrangement, sequence reads were collapsed and filtered. Productive Simpson clonality was computed per sample as the square root of Simpson's diversity index over productive rearrangements. This is the immuneACCESS table as TCRdb keeps it, with only in-frame sequences that have V and J called. A part of the clones is gone; compared with another copy, unresolved V genes explain less than half, and the rest is unexplained. The V and J calls and clone size were taken over from that table, and D and trimming were inferred from the DNA. The sample includes more than 350,000 clones, with over 75% observed a single time. The top ten hold approximately 1.5% of the sample.

The sequencing input was PBMCs or T cells enriched from blood (not recorded which). This TCR was sampled from a woman aged 18-35 years who had been exposed to COVID-19.

This receptor has the CDR3 CASSSSSGSPDTQYF. The nucleotide sequence reads as follows: TGTGCCAGCAGCTCGTCTAGCGGGAGCCCAGATACGCAGTATTTT. The chain employs TRBV6-4 and TRBJ2-3, with 10 junctional bases fitting TRBD2. Per the germline V gene, MRHNA is the CDR1 and SNTAGT is the CDR2. The CDR3, cysteine through phenylalanine, is 15 amino acids long. CDR3 DNA only is kept here, 45 bases in frame from base 1. The junction shows trimming of 6 bases on V and 4 bases on J, and the gene matches do not reach 7 bases of it.